The 2 T cell receptor beta chains below were found in one sample sequenced in a study of blood T cell repertoires in COVID-19 (TCRdb year 2020). The library relied on the immunoSEQ multiplex PCR assay. The source is immuneACCESS, and TCRdb retained only in-frame sequences with V and J called. Part of the clones is not carried over; for the studies checked, unresolved V genes explain less than half of this, and the remainder is unexplained. This sample has about 110,000 clones in its table, and 65% to 75% of those were observed once. The top ten clones comprise about 1% of the sample. The sequenced sample consisted of peripheral blood. These receptor sequences come from a human donor with acute or convalescent COVID-19. The donor label of this sample is uncertain.

By its share, this clone is medium-sized. V usage is TRBV5-4 and J usage is TRBJ1-2; TRBD1 aligns across 9 bases. The germline CDR1 and CDR2 sequences are SGHNT and YYREEE (reference sequence). Trimming took 3 bases from V and 12 from J; bases not matched to a gene: 12. The length of the CDR3 is 14 residues. CDR3 loop: CASSSWTGAHLDTF. The CDR3 DNA sequence: TGTGCCAGCAGCTCCTGGACAGGGGCCCATCTTGACACCTTC.

The CDR3 sequence is CASSKNPGQSSYNEQFF. The CDR3 nucleotides read TGTGCCAGTAGTAAAAATCCGGGACAGAGCTCCTACAATGAGCAGTTCTTC. The chain has TRBV19 and TRBJ2-1, with 7 bases matching TRBD1. Per the germline V gene, CDR1 is LNHDA and CDR2 is SQIVND (reference sequence). CDR3 length equals 17 residues. V shed 4 bases, J shed 0 bases, and the junction held 9 bases outside the gene matches.